One and the same sample provided the 26 T cell receptor beta chains below, sequenced in a study of vaccination and CD4 T cells after COVID-19 (dated by TCRdb to between 2021 and 2024). The library was generated by PCR. TCRdb names Illumina iSeq 100 as the instrument used. The public reads were run again by TCRdb, first through fastp at Q25 and then through MiXCR, and only productive beta chains were kept. Each record represents a unique CDR3 protein, reported with the most common genes and DNA among its rows. This sample has around 16,000 distinct CDR3 sequences in its table, and about three fifths of those were observed once. The ten largest account for approximately 1.2% of the sample. Sample: CD4+ T cells from blood, taken after SARS-CoV-2 vaccination. All receptors derive from a human donor who had recovered from COVID-19.

This clonotype turned up a few times. CDR3 loop: CSAILRQGNYGYTF. The CDR3 nucleotides are TGCAGTGCTATTTTAAGACAGGGGAACTATGGCTACACCTTC. This chain connects TRBV20-1 to TRBJ1-2; TRBD1 matches 8 bases. The CDR3 length is 14 residues. Per germline, CDR1 DFQATT and CDR2 SNEGSKA (reference sequence). J was trimmed by 2 bases and V by 4 bases; bases with no gene match: 6.

The chain has TRBV5-1 and TRBJ1-6, with TRBD1 identical over 10 bases. In germline, CDR1 is SGHRS, CDR2 YFSETQ. Unmatched junction bases numbered 6, after V lost 4 bases and J lost 8 bases. CDR3 length equals 15 residues. DNA for the CDR3: TGCGCCAGCAGCCAAACCGGGACAGGGGATTCACCCCTCCACTTT. The encoded protein is CASSQTGTGDSPLHF.

This chain uses TRBV11-2 with TRBJ2-5; a weak D match, TRBD2 (6 bases). V lost 5 bases and J 5 bases, leaving 9 bases between the germline ends. The CDR3 extends over 12 amino acids. CDR1 and CDR2 from the germline V gene are SGHAT and FQNNGV. Here the CDR3 reads CASSPGRETQYF. As DNA, the CDR3 is TGTGCCAGCAGCCCGGGGAGGGAGACCCAGTACTTC.

This clonotype was seen once. The V gene is TRBV30, the J gene TRBJ1-1; TRBD1 aligns across 7 bases. Germline V gene sequence: CDR1 GTSNPN, CDR2 SVGIG (reference sequence). Losses at the gene ends were 3 bases for V and 3 bases for J; bases not matched to a gene: 4. This CDR3 comprises 13 residues. The CDR3 DNA reads TGTGCCTGGAGCACGGACAGGTACACTGAAGCTTTCTTT. It is translated as CAWSTDRYTEAFF.

The chain combines TRBV20-1 with TRBJ1-2; D call uncertain. Trimming left V 5 bases short and J 5 bases short, with 21 bases between. CDR3 length: 15 amino acids. In germline, CDR1 is DFQATT, CDR2 SNEGSKA (reference sequence). Here the CDR3 reads CSAPNRRSDWYGYTF. The CDR3 DNA sequence: TGCAGTGCTCCTAATCGGCGTTCCGACTGGTATGGCTACACCTTC.

The CDR3 loop reads CATTTQEGLKAFF. CDR3 sequence (DNA): TGTGCCACCACAACTCAAGAGGGCCTCAAAGCTTTCTTT. The gene calls are TRBV2 and TRBJ1-1; D is unresolved. The length of the CDR3 is 13 residues. CDR1 and CDR2 (germline): SNHLY, FYNNEI. Trimming pared 10 bases from V and 9 bases from J, leaving 21 bases between.

This clonotype occurred once. The chain joins TRBV7-2 to TRBJ1-1, with 9 bases matching TRBD1. The CDR3 runs 15 residues. V lost 7 bases, J lost 5 bases, and 11 bases stayed unmatched. CDR1 is SGHTA, CDR2 FQGNSA, per germline. The CDR3 here is CASTADRGVWTEAFF. The CDR3 coding sequence is TGTGCCAGCACCGCGGACAGGGGAGTGTGGACTGAAGCTTTCTTT. Full variable domain (remainder filled in from reference TRBV7-2 and TRBJ1-1): GAGVSQSPSNKVTEKGKDVELRCDPISGHTALYWYRQSLGQGLEFLIYFQGNSAPDKSGLPSDRFSAERTGGSVSTLTIQRTQQEDSAVYLCASTADRGVWTEAFFGQGTRLTVV.

This rearrangement joins TRBV6-2 or TRBV6-3 to TRBJ2-2; D is perhaps TRBD1 (6 bases). Trimming shortened V by 6 bases and J by 3 bases, and 11 bases separated the two germline ends. CDR3 length: 14 residues. Per the germline V gene, CDR1 is MNHEY and CDR2 is SVGEGT. The chain's CDR3 is CASRNTGYTGELFF. As DNA, the CDR3 is TGTGCCAGCAGAAACACAGGGTACACCGGGGAGCTGTTTTTT.

This clonotype was counted a few times. One end of the junction is discordant with germline, which a read error may explain. This chain joins TRBV20-1 and TRBJ1-5; TRBD1 aligns across 7 bases. This CDR3 region has 13 residues. Germline-derived CDR1 and CDR2 are DFQATT and SNEGSKA (reference sequence). CDR3 nucleotide sequence: TGCAGTGCCAGAGACAGGGCCAATCAGCCCCAGCATTTT. Translating it yields CSARDRANQPQHF.

The rearrangement uses TRBV6-1 and TRBJ1-1; possible D gene TRBD1, 5 bases. Trimming stripped 6 bases from V and 6 bases from J, with 20 bases between. The length of the CDR3 is 15 residues. CDR1 MNHNS and CDR2 SASEGT come from the germline V gene. CDR3 nucleotides: TGTGCCAGCAGCCACGGGCGGGACTTGGGGGCTGAAGCTTTCTTT. Translated, it gives CASSHGRDLGAEAFF.

The chain combines TRBV11-2 with TRBJ2-7, with 8 bases aligning to TRBD2. The germline CDR1 and CDR2 sequences are SGHAT and FQNNGV. The CDR3 is 16 residues long. V dropped 3 bases and J dropped 2; count of bases not matched to a gene: 9. CDR3 in amino acids: CASSFPTSGRTYEQYF. The CDR3, as DNA: TGTGCCAGCAGCTTTCCAACTAGCGGAAGAACCTACGAGCAGTACTTC.

V usage is TRBV20-1 and J usage is TRBJ2-3; TRBD1 or TRBD2 may be the D gene (5 bases each). This CDR3 is 11 amino acids long. Germline assignment: CDR1 DFQATT and CDR2 SNEGSKA (reference sequence). V was shortened by 8 bases and J by 4 bases, with 10 bases between the two germline ends. The DNA of the CDR3 is TGCAGTTCAGGGACCCCAGATACGCAGTATTTT. Amino acids: CSSGTPDTQYF.

This clonotype has only a few counts. The rearrangement joins TRBV6-1 to TRBJ1-2; the D gene is possibly TRBD1 (6 bases). CDR1 and CDR2 from the germline V gene are MNHNS and SASEGT. The CDR3 totals 16 residues. V was shortened by 1 base and J by 7 bases, with 19 bases between the two germline ends. The CDR3: CASSEGPRGGLGGYTF. DNA of the CDR3: TGTGCCAGCAGTGAAGGGCCGCGTGGGGGGCTAGGTGGCTACACCTTC.

CDR3 in DNA: TGTGCCAGCATACCGGGACTATCCTACGAGCAGTACTTC. It is translated as CASIPGLSYEQYF. The V call is TRBV28, the J call TRBJ2-7; 7 bases agree with TRBD2. Per the germline V gene, CDR1 is MDHEN and CDR2 is SYDVKM. The CDR3 sequence is 13 residues long. The junction had 4 bases not matched to a gene; V was cut back by 7 bases and J by 1 base.

The chain employs TRBV7-9 and TRBJ2-1; no clear D gene. The germline V and J ends were trimmed by 5 bases and 7 bases, with 9 bases remaining between them. CDR1 and CDR2 (germline): SEHNR, FQNEAQ (reference sequence). This CDR3 comprises 12 residues. CDR3 protein: CASSRFENEQFF. DNA of the CDR3: TGTGCCAGCAGCCGATTTGAAAATGAGCAGTTCTTC.

The rearrangement uses TRBV30 and TRBJ2-3; 12 nucleotides match TRBD2. The CDR3 is made up of 14 amino acids. V shed 3 bases and J 6 bases; nucleotides not matched to a gene: 4. The germline gives CDR1 GTSNPN, CDR2 SVGIG (reference sequence). CDR3 sequence reads: CAWRLAGGRDTQYF. The CDR3 region has the DNA TGTGCCTGGAGGCTAGCGGGAGGGAGGGATACGCAGTATTTT.

A few counts support this clonotype. This CDR3 reads CAIRAGPSHEQYF. The CDR3 DNA reads as TGTGCCATCAGGGCAGGGCCATCCCACGAGCAGTACTTC. V usage is TRBV10-3 and J usage is TRBJ2-7; possible D gene TRBD1, 5 bases. V was cut by 6 bases and J by 5 bases, with 14 bases left in between. The CDR3 is 13 amino acids. Germline-derived CDR1 and CDR2 are ENHRY and SYGVKD.

The chain carries TRBV19 and TRBJ2-3; TRBD2 agrees at 10 bases. The V gene's germline CDR1 is LNHDA and CDR2 SQIVND (reference sequence). With 2 bases clipped from V and 4 bases from J, the junction kept 6 bases outside the gene matches. The CDR3 is made up of 16 amino acids. The CDR3 spells CASSIYSAGGPDTQYF. For the CDR3, the DNA is TGTGCCAGTAGTATATACTCAGCGGGAGGGCCAGATACGCAGTATTTT.

V and J are TRBV6-1 and TRBJ2-7; 7 bases are shared with TRBD1. V shed 10 bases, J shed 9 bases, and the junction held 21 bases outside the gene matches. CDR1 is MNHNS, CDR2 SASEGT, per germline. The CDR3 sequence is 15 residues long. The CDR3 DNA sequence: TGTGCCACCGGAAACCGGGACAGCGTTCTACGAGGGCAGTACTTC. It specifies CATGNRDSVLRGQYF.

This clonotype was detected only a few times. The rearrangement uses TRBV7-9 and TRBJ1-1; TRBD1 might be the D (6 bases). CDR3 length: 13 amino acids. Trimming stripped 3 bases from V and 5 bases from J, with 10 bases between. Germline V lookup: CDR1 SEHNR, CDR2 FQNEAQ (reference sequence). This chain's CDR3 is CASSFGQWTEAFF. In nucleotides, the CDR3 is TGTGCCAGCAGCTTCGGACAGTGGACTGAAGCTTTCTTT. The variable domain in full, completed from reference TRBV7-9 and TRBJ1-1, reads DTGVSQNPRHKITKRGQNVTFRCDPISEHNRLYWYRQTLGQGPEFLTYFQNEAQLEKSRLLSDRFSAERPKGSFSTLEIQRTEQGDSAMYLCASSFGQWTEAFFGQGTRLTVV.

The chain couples TRBV20-1 to TRBJ1-3, with D perhaps TRBD1 (5 bases). CDR1 DFQATT and CDR2 SNEGSKA come from the germline V gene (reference sequence). The CDR3 loop spans 18 amino acids. V dropped 0 bases and J dropped 0 bases, with 18 bases sitting between them. The CDR3 here is CSARERRTTEASGNTIYF. The CDR3 region has the DNA TGCAGTGCTAGAGAGCGGAGGACAACCGAGGCCTCTGGAAACACCATATATTTT.

This clonotype was seen a few times. The J gene is TRBJ2-2, the V gene TRBV11-2; no reliable D call. CDR3 size: 15 residues. Per germline, CDR1 SGHAT and CDR2 FQNNGV. The ends were cut back, 2 bases at V and 0 bases at J, with 7 bases in the middle. Here the CDR3 DNA reads TGTGCCAGCAGCTTACTACTAACGAACACCGGGGAGCTGTTTTTT. The encoded protein is CASSLLLTNTGELFF.

The chain links TRBV11-2 to TRBJ2-2, with D unresolved. With 0 bases removed from V and 5 bases from J, the gap between germline ends came to 4 bases. The germline gives CDR1 SGHAT, CDR2 FQNNGV. CDR3 length: 13 amino acids. CDR3: CASSLERTGELFF. The CDR3 bases are TGTGCCAGCAGCTTAGAAAGGACCGGGGAGCTGTTTTTT. Combining the CDR3 with reference TRBV11-2 and TRBJ2-2 gives the whole variable domain EAGVAQSPRYKIIEKRQSVAFWCNPISGHATLYWYQQILGQGPKLLIQFQNNGVVDDSQLPKDRFSAERLKGVDSTLKIQPAKLEDSAVYLCASSLERTGELFFGEGSRLTVL.

The chain uses TRBV19 and TRBJ1-2, with 7 bases matching TRBD1. V dropped 3 bases and J dropped 4; count of bases not matched to a gene: 5. This CDR3 spans 14 amino acids. The V gene's germline CDR1 is LNHDA and CDR2 SQIVND (reference sequence). CDR3 nucleotides: TGTGCCAGTAGTATTCCCGGGACAGTCTATGGCTACACCTTC. Its translation: CASSIPGTVYGYTF.

The chain carries TRBV10-3 and TRBJ1-6, with unresolved D. V was shortened by 8 bases and J by 6 bases, with 14 bases between the two germline ends. Germline lookup yields CDR1 ENHRY and CDR2 SYGVKD. The CDR3 extends over 14 amino acids. The CDR3 is CAIQEGRINSPLHF. The CDR3 nucleotides read TGTGCCATCCAAGAAGGACGGATTAATTCACCCCTCCACTTT.

The V call is TRBV2, the J call TRBJ2-1, with TRBD1 as a possible D gene (5 bases). The V gene's germline CDR1 is SNHLY and CDR2 FYNNEI. V was trimmed by 7 bases and J by 8 bases, leaving 15 bases between them. CDR3 length equals 13 residues. The CDR3 loop reads CASNEKGLDEQFF. The CDR3 nucleotides read TGTGCCAGCAACGAGAAGGGGCTCGATGAGCAGTTCTTC. Looking up the rest from reference TRBV2 and TRBJ2-1 gives the full variable domain: EPEVTQTPSHQVTQMGQEVILRCVPISNHLYFYWYRQILGQKVEFLVSFYNNEISEKSEIFDDQFSVERPDGSNFTLKIRSTKLEDSAMYFCASNEKGLDEQFFGPGTRLTVL.